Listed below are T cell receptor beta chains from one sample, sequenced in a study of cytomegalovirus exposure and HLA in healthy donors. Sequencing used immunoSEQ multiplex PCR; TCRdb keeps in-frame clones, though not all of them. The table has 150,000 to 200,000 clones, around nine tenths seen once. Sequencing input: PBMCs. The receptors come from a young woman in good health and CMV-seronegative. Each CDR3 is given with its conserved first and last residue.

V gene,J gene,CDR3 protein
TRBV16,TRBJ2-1,CASSQVGWGHYNEQFF
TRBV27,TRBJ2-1,CASSLSNRLYNEQFF
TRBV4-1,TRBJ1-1,CASSQDGGRPGRTEAFF
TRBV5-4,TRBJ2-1,CASTTIPGNEQFF
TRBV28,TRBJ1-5,CASSWTGIPHQPQHF
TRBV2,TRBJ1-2,CASSEEQAYYGYTF
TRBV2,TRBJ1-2,CASKYRGSYGYTF
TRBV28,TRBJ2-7,CASLNTGSHEQYF
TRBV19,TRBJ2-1,CASSKETGTFYNEQFF
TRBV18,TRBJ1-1,CASSPHQDTEAFF
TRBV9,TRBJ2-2,CASSVAARGTGELFF
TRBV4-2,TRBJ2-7,CASSRLGQGYEQYF
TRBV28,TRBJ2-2,CASGGMAADTGELFF
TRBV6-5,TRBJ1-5,CASSYDSYNQPQHF
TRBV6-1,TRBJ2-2,CASSDIGTGLNTGELFF
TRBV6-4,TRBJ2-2,CASSDSASGELFF
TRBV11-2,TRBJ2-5,CASSFGQETQYF
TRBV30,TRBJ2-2,CAWRRGPGGELFF
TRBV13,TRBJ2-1,CASSLGERGINEQFF
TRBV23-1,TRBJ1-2,CASSQGQGEHGYTF
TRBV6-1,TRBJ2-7,CASSIQGKDRFEQYF
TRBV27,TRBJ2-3,CASSWGQGYSTDTQYF
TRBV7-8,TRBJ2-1,CASSGPSAGVRGEQFF
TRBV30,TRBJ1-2,CAWSVSRLGGYTF
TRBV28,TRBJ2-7,CASRDKVGQGTYEQYF
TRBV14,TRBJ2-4,CASSQDYSFQYF
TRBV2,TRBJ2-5,CASSQGGTASETQYF
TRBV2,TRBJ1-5,CASSASMSNQPQHF
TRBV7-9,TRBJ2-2,CASSSRTGVTGELFF
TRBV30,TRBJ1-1,CAWRGQGMGTEAFF
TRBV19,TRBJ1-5,CASSIGRDNQPQHF
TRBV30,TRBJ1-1,CAQVRGTEAFF
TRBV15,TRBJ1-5,CATSRDGRGGNQPQHF
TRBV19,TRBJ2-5,CASKSTGTQYF
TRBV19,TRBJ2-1,CASSARRGWTYNEQFF
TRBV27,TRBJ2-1,CASSPGQGNEQFF
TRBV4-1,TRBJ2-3,CASSRQGSSTDTQYF
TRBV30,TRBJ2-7,CAWSVFSGGNRNEQYF
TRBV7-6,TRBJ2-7,CASSLDGGTYEQYF
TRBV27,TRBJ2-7,CASSLQGTPFYEQYF
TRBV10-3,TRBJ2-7,CAANRPGTYEQYF
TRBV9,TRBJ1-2,CASSSPGDFYGYTF
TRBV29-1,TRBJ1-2,CSVEPLNGGGYTF
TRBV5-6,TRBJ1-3,CASSLRGTTSSGNTIYF
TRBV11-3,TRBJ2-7,CASSLPSGRERYEQYF
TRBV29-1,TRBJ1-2,CSVRGTGRRNYGYTF
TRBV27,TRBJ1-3,CASKPYKSGGIGNTIYF
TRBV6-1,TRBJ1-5,CASSATGGFQPQHF
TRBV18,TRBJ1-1,CASSPPRQMNTEAFF
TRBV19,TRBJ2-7,CASSFGGRSYEQYF
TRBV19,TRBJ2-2,CASRLAGTGGSGELFF
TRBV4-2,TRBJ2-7,CASSQDRGRSYEQYF
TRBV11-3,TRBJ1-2,CASTNLVGGWSGYTF
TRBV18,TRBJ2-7,CASSPTGGGGTPAGYEQYF
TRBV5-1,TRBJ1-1,CASSFTGENTEAFF
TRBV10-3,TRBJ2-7,CAIMGGGDDGEQYF
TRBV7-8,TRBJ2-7,CASSERDRSSYEQYF
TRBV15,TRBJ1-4,CATSSAGLTNEKLFF
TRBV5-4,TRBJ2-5,CASSFHGFRQTQYF